This paragraph covers one T cell receptor (beta chain) sequence. The data were taken from a study of blood T cell repertoires in COVID-19. Study in general: The United States, Italy and Spain provided the acute and convalescent COVID-19 samples. T cells, B-cell-depleted T cells, or PBMCs provided the cDNA or gDNA that served as material.

Germline CDR1 MNHEY, CDR2 SVGAGI. V trimming: 5 bases; J trimming: 7 bases; junction bases outside the gene matches: 12. This CDR3 contains 15 residues. In the authors' workflow: Reference gene primer amplification gave nucleated cell count estimates. The assay was immunoSEQ multiplex PCR, and TCRdb's table has in-frame clones only and misses some. V, J and clone size are taken as reported in that table, and D and trimming were inferred from the DNA itself. Of roughly 140,000 clones in the sample, around 90% were seen once. Sequences were obtained from peripheral blood. The chain couples TRBV6-5 to TRBJ2-7, with TRBD1 identical over 9 bases. The receptor's source is a man aged 70 or older with acute or convalescent COVID-19. CDR3 nucleotides: TGTGCCAGCAGTCCATTTGGGACAGGGATGCGGGAGCAGTACTTC. Protein: CASSPFGTGMREQYF.